This T cell receptor beta chain was observed in a study of lymphopenia after photon versus proton radiotherapy. Comment on this clone: The antigen is not known.

Method: immunoSEQ multiplex PCR; TCRdb's copy keeps in-frame clones and lacks some. The data hold about 26,000 clones, with roughly four fifths observed a single time. Study-wide findings and caveats: Post-nadir TCR diversity decline inversely tracked overall survival among those who died. Only patients who died were analyzed for survival; proton advantage is unproven. Proton therapy kept repertoires fairly stable, unlike photons, which gained effector/memory cells. After lymphocyte nadir, photon-treated repertoires showed oligoclonal expansion, especially CD8+ Temra.

Germline V gives CDR1 MDHEN, CDR2 SYDVKM. The CDR3 length is 13 residues. The V gene lost 5 bases and the J gene lost 9 bases, with 14 bases spanning the gap. This specimen consisted of peripheral blood, obtained from a patient treated with photon-based radiotherapy. This rearrangement joins TRBV28 to TRBJ2-1; D uncertain. The sequence came from a woman between 45 and 65 years old with pancreatic cancer. CDR3 DNA sequence: TGTGCCAGCAGTCCTTTGGGCGGCGCTGAGCAGTTCTTC. Amino acid sequence: CASSPLGGAEQFF.